This TCR beta chain is from a study of breast tumors, draining lymph nodes, adjacent tissues. Each CDR3 protein is one row after TCRdb ran MiXCR on the multiplex PCR reads. The table lists 170,000 or so distinct CDR3 sequences, approximately 30% of them singletons. At least ten counts were recorded for this clonotype. Losses at the gene ends were 2 bases for V and 6 bases for J; bases not matched to a gene: 7. This CDR3 has 15 amino acids. Per the germline V gene, CDR1 is KGHSH and CDR2 is LQKENI. Samples came from axillary lymph nodes draining the breast cancer. V gene TRBV18 combines with J gene TRBJ2-3; TRBD1 agrees at 8 bases. The origin of this receptor is a female donor with breast cancer. Some clones in this sample may be carry-over from other donors' samples. Sequenced material: axillary lymph node tissue. The CDR3 region is CASSPGDRGWDTQYF. CDR3 nucleotides: TGTGCCAGCTCACCAGGTGACAGGGGATGGGATACGCAGTATTTT.